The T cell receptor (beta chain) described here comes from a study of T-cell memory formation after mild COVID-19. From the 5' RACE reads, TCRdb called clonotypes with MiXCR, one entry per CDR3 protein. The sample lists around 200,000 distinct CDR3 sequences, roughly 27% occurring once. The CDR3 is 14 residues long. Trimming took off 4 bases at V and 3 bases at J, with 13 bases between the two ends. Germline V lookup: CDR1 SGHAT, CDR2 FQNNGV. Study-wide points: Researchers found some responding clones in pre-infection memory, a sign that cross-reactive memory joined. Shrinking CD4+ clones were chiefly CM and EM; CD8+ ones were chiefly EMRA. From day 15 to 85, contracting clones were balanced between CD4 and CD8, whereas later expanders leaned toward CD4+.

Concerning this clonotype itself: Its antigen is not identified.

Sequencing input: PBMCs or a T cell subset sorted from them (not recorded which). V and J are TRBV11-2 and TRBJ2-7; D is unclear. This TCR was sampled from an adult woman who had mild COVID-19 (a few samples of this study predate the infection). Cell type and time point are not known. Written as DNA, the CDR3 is TGTGCCAGCAGCTCTCCGGCCAGATACTACGAGCAGTACTTC. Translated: CASSSPARYYEQYF.